This entry is about one T cell receptor (beta chain). These data are taken from a study of blood T cell repertoires in COVID-19. The CDR3 spans 15 residues. Germline values: CDR1 MNHEY, CDR2 SMNVEV (reference sequence). Germline trimming cut 8 bases from V and 4 bases from J; bases unmatched to any gene: 12. Profiling relied on immunoSEQ multiplex PCR, and the TCRdb table lists in-frame clones only, not all of them. The sample has more than 85,000 clones, 65% to 90% seen once; the top ten hold 2% to 3%. The origin of this receptor is a woman between 45 and 65 years old who had recovered from COVID-19. Material for sequencing was PBMCs or T cells enriched from blood (not recorded which). The chain links TRBV27 to TRBJ2-5; 8 bases are shared with TRBD2. The CDR3 nucleotides are TGTGCCAGCTCCCTTTACGGGGGGGTGGGAGAGACCCAGTACTTC. Amino acid sequence: CASSLYGGVGETQYF.